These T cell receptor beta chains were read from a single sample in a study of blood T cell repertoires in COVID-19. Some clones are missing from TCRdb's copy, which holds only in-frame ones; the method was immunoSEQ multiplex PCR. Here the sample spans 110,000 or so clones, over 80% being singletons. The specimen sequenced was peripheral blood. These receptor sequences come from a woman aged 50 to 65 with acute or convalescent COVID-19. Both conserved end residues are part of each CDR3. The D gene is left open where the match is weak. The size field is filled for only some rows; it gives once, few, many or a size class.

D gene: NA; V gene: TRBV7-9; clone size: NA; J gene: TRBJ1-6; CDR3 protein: CASSHSQAPYNSPLHF; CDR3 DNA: TGTGCCAGCAGCCACTCGCAGGCGCCCTATAATTCACCCCTCCACTTT
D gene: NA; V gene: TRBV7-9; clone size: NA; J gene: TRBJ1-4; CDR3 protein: CASSQQVQFLFF; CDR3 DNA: TGTGCCAGCAGCCAGCAGGTCCAGTTCCTGTTTTTT
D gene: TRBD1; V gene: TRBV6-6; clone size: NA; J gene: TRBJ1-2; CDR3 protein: CASSQTGVGGYGYTF; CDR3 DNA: TGTGCCAGCAGTCAGACAGGGGTGGGAGGCTATGGCTACACCTTC
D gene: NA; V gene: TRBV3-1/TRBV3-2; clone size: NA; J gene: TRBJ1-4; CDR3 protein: CASSQGTGLNEKLFF; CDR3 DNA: TGTGCCAGCAGCCAAGGTACAGGTCTTAATGAAAAACTGTTTTTT
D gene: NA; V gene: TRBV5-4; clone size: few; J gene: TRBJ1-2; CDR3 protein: CASSLPTVPYGYTF; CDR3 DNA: TGTGCCAGCAGCTTGCCGACAGTACCCTATGGCTACACCTTC
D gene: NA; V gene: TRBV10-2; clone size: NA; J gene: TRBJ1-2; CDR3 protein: CASSPTGQIYGYTF; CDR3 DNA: TGCGCCAGCAGCCCCACCGGACAGATCTATGGCTACACCTTC
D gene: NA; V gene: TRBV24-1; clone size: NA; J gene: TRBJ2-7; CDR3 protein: CATDGGPDEQYF; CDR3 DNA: TGTGCCACCGACGGGGGTCCCGACGAGCAGTACTTC
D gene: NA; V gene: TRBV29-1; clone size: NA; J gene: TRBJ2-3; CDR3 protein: CSAGLGGGDHTQYF; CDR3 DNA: TGCAGCGCCGGTTTAGGTGGCGGGGATCATACGCAGTATTTT
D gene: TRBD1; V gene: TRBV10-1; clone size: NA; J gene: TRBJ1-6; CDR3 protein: CASRLDRVKNSPLHF; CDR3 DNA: TGCGCCAGCAGACTTGACAGGGTGAAGAATTCACCCCTCCACTTT
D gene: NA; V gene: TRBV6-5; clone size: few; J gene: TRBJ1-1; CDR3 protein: CATTDRHGNTEAFF; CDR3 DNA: TGTGCCACTACAGACAGGCACGGCAACACTGAAGCTTTCTTT
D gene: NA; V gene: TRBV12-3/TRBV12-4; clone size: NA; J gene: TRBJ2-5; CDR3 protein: CASSLWSGETQYF; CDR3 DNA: TGTGCCAGCAGTTTATGGTCGGGAGAGACCCAGTACTTC
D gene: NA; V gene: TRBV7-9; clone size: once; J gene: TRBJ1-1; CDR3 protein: CASSLEVQINTEAFF; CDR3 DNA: TGTGCCAGCAGCTTAGAGGTACAGATAAACACTGAAGCTTTCTTT
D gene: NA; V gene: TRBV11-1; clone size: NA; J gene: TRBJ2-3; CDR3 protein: CASSSTTADTQYF; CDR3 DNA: TGTGCCAGCAGCTCTACTACGGCAGATACGCAGTATTTT
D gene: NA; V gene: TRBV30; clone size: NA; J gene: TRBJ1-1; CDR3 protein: CAWSPPGPEAFF; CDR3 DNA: TGTGCCTGGAGCCCTCCTGGCCCTGAAGCTTTCTTT
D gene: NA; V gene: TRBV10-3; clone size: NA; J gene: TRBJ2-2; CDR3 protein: CAISEQPGNTGELFF; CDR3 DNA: TGTGCCATCAGTGAGCAACCAGGGAACACCGGGGAGCTGTTTTTT
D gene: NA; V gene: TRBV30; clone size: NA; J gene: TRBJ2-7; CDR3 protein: CAWNLGASSYEQYF; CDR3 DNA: TGTGCCTGGAACCTCGGTGCTAGCTCCTACGAGCAGTACTTC
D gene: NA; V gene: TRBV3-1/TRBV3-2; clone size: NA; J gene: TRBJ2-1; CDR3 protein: CASSQDQGFYNEQFF; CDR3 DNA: TGTGCCAGCAGCCAAGATCAGGGGTTTTACAATGAGCAGTTCTTC
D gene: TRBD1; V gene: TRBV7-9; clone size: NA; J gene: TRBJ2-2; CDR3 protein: CASSPPGQGATGELFF; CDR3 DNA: TGTGCCAGCAGCCCTCCGGGACAGGGGGCCACCGGGGAGCTGTTTTTT
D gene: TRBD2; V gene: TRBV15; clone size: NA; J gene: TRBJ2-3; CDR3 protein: CATSPGRLAGGRDTQYF; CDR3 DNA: TGTGCCACCAGCCCCGGGCGACTAGCGGGAGGGCGAGATACGCAGTATTTT
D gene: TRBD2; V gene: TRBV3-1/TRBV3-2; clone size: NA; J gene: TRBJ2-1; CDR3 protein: CASSQESGGANEQFF; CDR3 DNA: TGTGCCAGCAGCCAAGAGAGCGGGGGGGCAAATGAGCAGTTCTTC
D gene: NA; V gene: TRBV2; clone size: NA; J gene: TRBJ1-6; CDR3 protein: CASSERQLSSYNSPLHF; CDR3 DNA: TGTGCCAGCAGTGAAAGACAGCTCAGCTCCTATAATTCACCCCTCCACTTT
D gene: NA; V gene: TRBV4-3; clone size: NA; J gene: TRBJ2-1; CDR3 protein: CASSQYSSGSAYNEQFF; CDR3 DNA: TGCGCCAGCAGCCAATACTCAAGCGGTTCCGCCTACAATGAGCAGTTCTTC
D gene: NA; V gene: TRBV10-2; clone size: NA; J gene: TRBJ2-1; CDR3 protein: CASSPRGFNEQFF; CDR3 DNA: TGCGCCAGCAGTCCTAGGGGATTCAATGAGCAGTTCTTC
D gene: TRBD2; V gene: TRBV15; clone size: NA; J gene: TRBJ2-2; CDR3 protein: CATSISGILPPGELFF; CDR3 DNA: TGTGCCACCAGCATTAGCGGGATTCTCCCTCCCGGGGAGCTGTTTTTT
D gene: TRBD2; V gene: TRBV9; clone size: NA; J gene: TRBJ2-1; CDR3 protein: CASSVTSRIGNEQFF; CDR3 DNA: TGTGCCAGCAGCGTGACTAGCAGGATAGGCAATGAGCAGTTCTTC
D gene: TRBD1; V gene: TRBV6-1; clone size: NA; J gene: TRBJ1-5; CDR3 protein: CASSDTGGNQPQHF; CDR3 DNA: TGTGCCAGCAGTGATACAGGGGGGAATCAGCCCCAGCATTTT
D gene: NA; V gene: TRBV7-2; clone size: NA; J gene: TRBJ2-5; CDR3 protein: CASSPGLLETQYF; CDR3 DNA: TGTGCCAGCAGCCCCGGACTATTGGAGACCCAGTACTTC
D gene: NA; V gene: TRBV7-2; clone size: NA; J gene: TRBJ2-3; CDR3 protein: CASSQGLIDTQYF; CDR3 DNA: TGTGCCAGCAGCCAGGGACTTATTGATACGCAGTATTTT
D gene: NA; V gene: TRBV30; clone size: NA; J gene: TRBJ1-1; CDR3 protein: CAGGGRGLGTEAFF; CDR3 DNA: TGTGCCGGAGGTGGCAGGGGTTTGGGCACTGAAGCTTTCTTT
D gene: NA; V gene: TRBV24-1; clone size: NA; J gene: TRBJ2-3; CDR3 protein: CATSDSYRGDTQYF; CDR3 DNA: TGTGCCACCAGTGATTCGTACCGGGGAGATACGCAGTATTTT
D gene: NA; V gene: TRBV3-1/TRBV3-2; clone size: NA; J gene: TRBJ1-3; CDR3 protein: CASSPSHSGWGGNTIYF; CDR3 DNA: TGTGCCAGCAGCCCCTCTCATTCAGGGTGGGGAGGAAACACCATATATTTT
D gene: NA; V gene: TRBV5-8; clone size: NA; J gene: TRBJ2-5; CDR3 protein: CASSFRGWVSETQYF; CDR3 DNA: TGTGCCAGCAGCTTTAGGGGGTGGGTCTCGGAGACCCAGTACTTC
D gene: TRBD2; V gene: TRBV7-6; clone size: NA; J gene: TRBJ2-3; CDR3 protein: CASSLGIFEAGALDTQYF; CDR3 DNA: TGTGCCAGCAGCTTAGGGATTTTCGAAGCGGGGGCCCTAGATACGCAGTATTTT
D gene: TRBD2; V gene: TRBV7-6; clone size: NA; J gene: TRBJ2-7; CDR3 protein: CASSLVGARNRRGETYEQYF; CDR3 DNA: TGTGCCAGCAGCTTAGTTGGGGCCCGAAACCGGCGGGGGGAGACCTACGAGCAGTACTTC
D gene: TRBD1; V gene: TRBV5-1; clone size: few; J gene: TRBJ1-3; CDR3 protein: CASSWATGDSGNTIYF; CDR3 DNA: TGCGCCAGCAGCTGGGCAACAGGGGACTCTGGAAACACCATATATTTT
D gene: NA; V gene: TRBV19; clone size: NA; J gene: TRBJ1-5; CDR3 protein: CASSIGYSGASNQPQHF; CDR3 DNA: TGTGCCAGTAGTATAGGATATTCAGGGGCTAGCAATCAGCCCCAGCATTTT
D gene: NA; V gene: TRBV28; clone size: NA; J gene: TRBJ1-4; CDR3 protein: CASSPQLKGLFF; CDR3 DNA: TGTGCCAGCAGTCCACAGTTGAAAGGACTGTTTTTT
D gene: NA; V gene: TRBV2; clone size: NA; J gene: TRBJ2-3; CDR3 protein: CASIAGASDTQYF; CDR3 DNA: TGTGCCAGCATTGCGGGGGCCTCAGATACGCAGTATTTT
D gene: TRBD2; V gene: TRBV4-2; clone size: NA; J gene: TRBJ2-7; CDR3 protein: CASSQSYGGAPYEQYF; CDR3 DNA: TGTGCCAGCAGCCAAAGTTACGGGGGGGCCCCCTACGAGCAGTACTTC
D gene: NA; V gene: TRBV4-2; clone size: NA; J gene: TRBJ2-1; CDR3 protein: CASSRKSGNEQFF; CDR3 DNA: TGTGCCAGCAGCCGAAAAAGCGGCAATGAGCAGTTCTTC
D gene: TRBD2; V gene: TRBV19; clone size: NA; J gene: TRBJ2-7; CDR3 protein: CARKPAGANEQYF; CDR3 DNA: TGTGCCAGAAAACCAGCGGGAGCTAATGAGCAGTACTTC
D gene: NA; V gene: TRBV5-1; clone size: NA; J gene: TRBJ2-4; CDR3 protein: CASRGEAIAKNIQYF; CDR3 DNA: TGCGCCAGCAGGGGTGAAGCGATAGCCAAAAACATTCAGTACTTC
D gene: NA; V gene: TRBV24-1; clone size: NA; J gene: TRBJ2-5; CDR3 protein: CATSAGGRGETQYF; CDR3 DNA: TGTGCCACCAGTGCAGGAGGGAGAGGAGAGACCCAGTACTTC
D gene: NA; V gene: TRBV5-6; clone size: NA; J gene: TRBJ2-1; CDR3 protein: CASYSWTLPNEQFF; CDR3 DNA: TGTGCCAGCTATTCGTGGACTTTACCGAATGAGCAGTTCTTC
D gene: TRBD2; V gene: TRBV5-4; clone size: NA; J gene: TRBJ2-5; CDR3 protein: CASSSRAGDGETQYF; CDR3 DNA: TGTGCCAGCAGCTCACGAGCGGGAGATGGCGAGACCCAGTACTTC
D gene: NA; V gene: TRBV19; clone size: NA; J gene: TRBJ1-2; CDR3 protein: CASRQRGGQTNYGYTF; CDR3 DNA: TGTGCCAGTAGACAAAGGGGCGGACAAACTAACTATGGCTACACCTTC
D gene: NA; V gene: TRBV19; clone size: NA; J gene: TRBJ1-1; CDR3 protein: CASTKGTTNTEAFF; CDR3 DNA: TGTGCCAGTACGAAGGGGACAACGAACACTGAAGCTTTCTTT
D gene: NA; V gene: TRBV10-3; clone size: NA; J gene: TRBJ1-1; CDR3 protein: CAIRGENTEAFF; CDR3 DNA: TGTGCCATCAGAGGAGAGAACACTGAAGCTTTCTTT
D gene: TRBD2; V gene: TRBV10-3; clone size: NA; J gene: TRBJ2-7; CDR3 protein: CAIRRGGATYEQYF; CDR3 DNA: TGTGCCATCCGCCGGGGGGGGGCCACCTACGAGCAGTACTTC
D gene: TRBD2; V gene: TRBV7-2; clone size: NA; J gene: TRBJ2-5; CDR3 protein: CASITQGLAGVGTQYF; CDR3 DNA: TGTGCCAGCATCACGCAGGGACTAGCGGGAGTGGGGACCCAGTACTTC
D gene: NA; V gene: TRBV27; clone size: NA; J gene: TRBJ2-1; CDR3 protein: CASSAGSTRNEQFF; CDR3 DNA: TGTGCCAGCAGTGCGGGATCCACCCGCAATGAGCAGTTCTTC
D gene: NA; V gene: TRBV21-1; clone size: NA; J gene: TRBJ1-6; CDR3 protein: CASSKEGTGGSYNSPLHF; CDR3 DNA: TGTGCCAGCAGCAAAGAAGGGACAGGAGGCTCCTATAATTCACCCCTCCACTTT
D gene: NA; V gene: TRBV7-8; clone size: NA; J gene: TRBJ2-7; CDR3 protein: CASSYETLHRGNTYEQYF; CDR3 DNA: TGTGCCAGCAGTTATGAAACCCTACACCGCGGAAATACCTACGAGCAGTACTTC
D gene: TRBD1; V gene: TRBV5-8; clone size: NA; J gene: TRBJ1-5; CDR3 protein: CASSLPGTDSNQPQHF; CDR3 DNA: TGTGCCAGCAGCTTACCCGGGACAGATAGCAATCAGCCCCAGCATTTT
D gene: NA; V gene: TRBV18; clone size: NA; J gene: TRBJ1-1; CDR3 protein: CASSPSVNTEAFF; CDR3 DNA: TGTGCCAGCTCACCATCGGTGAACACTGAAGCTTTCTTT
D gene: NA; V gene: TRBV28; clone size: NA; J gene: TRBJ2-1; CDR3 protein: CASSSGQLYNEQFF; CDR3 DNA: TGTGCCAGCAGTTCCGGACAGCTTTACAATGAGCAGTTCTTC
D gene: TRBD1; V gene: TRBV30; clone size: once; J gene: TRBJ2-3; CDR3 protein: CAWSPRGRFTDTQYF; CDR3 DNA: TGTGCCTGGAGCCCGAGGGGGCGGTTCACAGATACGCAGTATTTT